The rows below give T cell receptor beta chains drawn from one sample of a study of T cell changes during pregnancy in multiple sclerosis. Measured with immunoSEQ multiplex PCR; TCRdb has only the in-frame clones, and not every one. This table holds fewer than 45,000 clones, approximately 92% found once. The sample here was CD4+ T cells from peripheral blood mononuclear cells, taken in the first trimester of pregnancy. The source is a female donor with multiple sclerosis, enrolled in a pregnancy study. Each CDR3 is given with its conserved first and last residue. A D gene is named only where the DNA matches it firmly. Clone size is not always given. Where it is, it says once, few, many or a class for expanded clones.

TRBJ2-2	.	TRBV6-5	.	CASSLLGATGELFF	TGTGCCAGCAGTTTACTGGGGGCCACCGGGGAGCTGTTTTTT
TRBJ1-2	.	TRBV5-4	TRBD1	CASSLPRGQGVGYTF	TGTGCCAGCAGCTTGCCCAGGGGACAGGGGGTTGGCTACACCTTC
TRBJ2-1	.	TRBV25-1	TRBD2	CASSELGAGGYNEQFF	TGTGCCAGCAGTGAGCTCGGGGCGGGAGGATACAATGAGCAGTTCTTC
TRBJ2-7	.	TRBV27	.	CASSHQQVPSYEQYF	TGTGCCAGCAGTCACCAACAGGTCCCCTCCTACGAGCAGTACTTC
TRBJ2-3	.	TRBV28	TRBD2	CASSSPSGSYTQYF	TGTGCCAGCAGTTCCCCTAGCGGTTCTTATACGCAGTATTTT
TRBJ2-7	.	TRBV5-6	TRBD2	CASSRVAGGSYEQYF	TGTGCCAGCAGCCGTGTAGCGGGAGGTAGCTACGAGCAGTACTTC
TRBJ2-2	.	TRBV27	TRBD2	CASTLSGRPANTGELFF	TGTGCCAGCACCCTTAGCGGGAGGCCTGCGAACACCGGGGAGCTGTTTTTT
TRBJ1-1	.	TRBV13	TRBD1	CASSLILLTGGSGAFF	TGTGCCAGCAGCTTAATTTTGTTGACAGGGGGAAGTGGGGCTTTCTTT
TRBJ1-3	.	TRBV28	TRBD1	CASSFGQGVGNTIYF	TGTGCCAGCAGTTTTGGACAGGGTGTCGGAAACACCATATATTTT
TRBJ1-1	.	TRBV2	.	CASSEVLDRALNTEAFF	TGTGCCAGCAGTGAAGTCCTTGACAGAGCCTTGAACACTGAAGCTTTCTTT
TRBJ2-1	once	TRBV7-8	.	CASRSRDSFYNEQFF	TGTGCCAGCAGGTCCCGGGACTCCTTCTACAATGAGCAGTTCTTC
TRBJ2-2	.	TRBV4-2	.	CASSQDLRSIGELFF	TGTGCCAGCAGCCAAGATTTGAGAAGCATCGGGGAGCTGTTTTTT
TRBJ2-5	.	TRBV7-9	TRBD2	CASSQVLAGGLWYQETQYF	TGTGCCAGCAGCCAGGTTCTAGCGGGAGGCCTTTGGTACCAAGAGACCCAGTACTTC
TRBJ2-1	.	TRBV7-2	TRBD2	CASSLAYAGGYDEQFF	TGTGCCAGCAGCTTAGCCTACGCGGGAGGGTACGATGAGCAGTTCTTC
TRBJ2-1	.	TRBV19	.	CASSGGGLPVF	TGTGCCAGTAGTGGAGGGGGCCTGCCGGTCTTC
TRBJ1-4	.	TRBV6-1	TRBD1	CASSEGTGSEKLFF	TGTGCCAGCAGTGAGGGGACAGGGAGTGAAAAACTGTTTTTT
TRBJ2-5	.	TRBV5-4	.	CASSLVTKQETQYF	TGTGCCAGCAGCTTGGTTACTAAACAAGAGACCCAGTACTTC
TRBJ2-7	.	TRBV7-2	TRBD2	CASSPGRGGYEQYF	TGTGCCAGCAGCCCCGGACGGGGGGGATACGAGCAGTACTTC
TRBJ2-5	.	TRBV28	TRBD2	CASSRGLAGEGVQETQYF	TGTGCCAGCAGCCGTGGGCTAGCGGGGGAAGGGGTCCAAGAGACCCAGTACTTC
TRBJ2-3	.	TRBV29-1	TRBD2	CSVDLAGITDTQYF	TGCAGCGTTGATTTAGCGGGCATCACAGATACGCAGTATTTT
TRBJ2-7	.	TRBV20-1	.	CSVESSYEQYF	TGCAGTGTGGAGAGCTCCTACGAGCAGTACTTC
TRBJ2-6	.	TRBV5-1	TRBD1	CASSWTPGTGLTGANVLTF	TGCGCCAGCAGCTGGACCCCCGGGACAGGGTTGACTGGGGCCAACGTCCTGACTTTC
TRBJ1-3	.	TRBV28	.	CASSSLRLGPGNTIYF	TGTGCCAGCAGTTCGCTCCGGTTGGGGCCTGGAAACACCATATATTTT
TRBJ1-1	few	TRBV23-1	.	CASNIKRGQNTEAFF	TGCGCCAGCAATATAAAGCGGGGGCAGAACACTGAAGCTTTCTTT
TRBJ1-5	once	TRBV2	.	CASSQGGNNQPQHF	TGTGCCAGCAGTCAGGGAGGTAACAATCAGCCCCAGCATTTT
TRBJ2-1	.	TRBV29-1	TRBD2	CSVLFRREVSLSNEQFF	TGCAGCGTGCTTTTTCGGCGGGAGGTCTCACTCAGCAATGAGCAGTTCTTC
TRBJ1-2	.	TRBV5-1	TRBD1	CASSRDRGPYYTF	TGCGCCAGCAGCCGGGACAGGGGGCCATACTACACCTTC